The subject of this entry is one T cell receptor (beta chain). What it binds is unknown. The sample originates from a study of siplizumab effects on memory and regulatory T cells. Study conclusions and caveats: In siplizumab cultures, the suppressive function of proliferating Tregs remained unconfirmed. Memory cells seemed less diverse than naive T cells, which seemed major alloresponse contributors. Researchers could map only a minor fraction of alloreactive clones to unstimulated subsets.

Assays examined roughly 100,000 TCR templates per sample. The protocol was immunoSEQ multiplex PCR, while the TCRdb copy is restricted to in-frame clones and leaves out a portion. This sample carries 120,000 or so clones, over 85% of them seen once, and the ten largest clones take under 1.5%. CDR3 length: 12 amino acids. V lost 5 bases and J lost 1, with 6 bases in between. In germline, CDR1 is SGHKS, CDR2 YYEKEE (reference sequence). The V call is TRBV5-5, the J call TRBJ1-1; D gene unclear. The sequence derives from a human donor in good health. Sequencing was done on a sample of CD4+ T cells sorted from blood. The CDR3 reads CASSWRNTEAFF. CDR3 nucleotides: TGTGCCAGCAGTTGGAGGAACACTGAAGCTTTCTTT.